In this sample, the clone carrying this T cell receptor (beta chain) turned up a few times. Its antigen remains unidentified. Semi-nested PCR with Nested Universal Primer A followed constant-region reverse priming of full-length variable regions. Each CDR3 protein gets one entry after TCRdb re-called the 5' RACE reads with MiXCR. The sample includes roughly 50,000 distinct CDR3 sequences, more than 20% seen only once; the top ten take 2.5% to 4%. CD25-based Treg depletion was applied to purified naive CD4+ T cells. V dropped 0 bases and J dropped 1; count of bases not matched to a gene: 5. Germline assignment: CDR1 DFQATT and CDR2 SNEGSKA (reference sequence). The CDR3 runs to 17 residues. Overall study results and limits: Tumor-infiltrating Treg TCR alpha and beta sequences overlapped most with tumor naive CD4+ T cells, then blood naive. The TCR gene usage of tumor memory CD4+ T cells clustered together with blood and lymph node memory CD4+ cells and with lymph node naive CD4+ cells.

The specimen was tumor-infiltrating naive CD4+ T cells sorted from the breast tumor. Subset reported: naive CD4+ T cells, CD4+CD45RA+CD25-. This chain uses TRBV20-1 with TRBJ2-1; 11 nucleotides line up with TRBD2. The receptor was derived from a female donor with breast cancer. The DNA for the CDR3 is TGCAGTGCTAGAGATGCTAGCGGGAGGAGGTCCTACAATGAGCAGTTCTTC. Translated, it gives CSARDASGRRSYNEQFF.